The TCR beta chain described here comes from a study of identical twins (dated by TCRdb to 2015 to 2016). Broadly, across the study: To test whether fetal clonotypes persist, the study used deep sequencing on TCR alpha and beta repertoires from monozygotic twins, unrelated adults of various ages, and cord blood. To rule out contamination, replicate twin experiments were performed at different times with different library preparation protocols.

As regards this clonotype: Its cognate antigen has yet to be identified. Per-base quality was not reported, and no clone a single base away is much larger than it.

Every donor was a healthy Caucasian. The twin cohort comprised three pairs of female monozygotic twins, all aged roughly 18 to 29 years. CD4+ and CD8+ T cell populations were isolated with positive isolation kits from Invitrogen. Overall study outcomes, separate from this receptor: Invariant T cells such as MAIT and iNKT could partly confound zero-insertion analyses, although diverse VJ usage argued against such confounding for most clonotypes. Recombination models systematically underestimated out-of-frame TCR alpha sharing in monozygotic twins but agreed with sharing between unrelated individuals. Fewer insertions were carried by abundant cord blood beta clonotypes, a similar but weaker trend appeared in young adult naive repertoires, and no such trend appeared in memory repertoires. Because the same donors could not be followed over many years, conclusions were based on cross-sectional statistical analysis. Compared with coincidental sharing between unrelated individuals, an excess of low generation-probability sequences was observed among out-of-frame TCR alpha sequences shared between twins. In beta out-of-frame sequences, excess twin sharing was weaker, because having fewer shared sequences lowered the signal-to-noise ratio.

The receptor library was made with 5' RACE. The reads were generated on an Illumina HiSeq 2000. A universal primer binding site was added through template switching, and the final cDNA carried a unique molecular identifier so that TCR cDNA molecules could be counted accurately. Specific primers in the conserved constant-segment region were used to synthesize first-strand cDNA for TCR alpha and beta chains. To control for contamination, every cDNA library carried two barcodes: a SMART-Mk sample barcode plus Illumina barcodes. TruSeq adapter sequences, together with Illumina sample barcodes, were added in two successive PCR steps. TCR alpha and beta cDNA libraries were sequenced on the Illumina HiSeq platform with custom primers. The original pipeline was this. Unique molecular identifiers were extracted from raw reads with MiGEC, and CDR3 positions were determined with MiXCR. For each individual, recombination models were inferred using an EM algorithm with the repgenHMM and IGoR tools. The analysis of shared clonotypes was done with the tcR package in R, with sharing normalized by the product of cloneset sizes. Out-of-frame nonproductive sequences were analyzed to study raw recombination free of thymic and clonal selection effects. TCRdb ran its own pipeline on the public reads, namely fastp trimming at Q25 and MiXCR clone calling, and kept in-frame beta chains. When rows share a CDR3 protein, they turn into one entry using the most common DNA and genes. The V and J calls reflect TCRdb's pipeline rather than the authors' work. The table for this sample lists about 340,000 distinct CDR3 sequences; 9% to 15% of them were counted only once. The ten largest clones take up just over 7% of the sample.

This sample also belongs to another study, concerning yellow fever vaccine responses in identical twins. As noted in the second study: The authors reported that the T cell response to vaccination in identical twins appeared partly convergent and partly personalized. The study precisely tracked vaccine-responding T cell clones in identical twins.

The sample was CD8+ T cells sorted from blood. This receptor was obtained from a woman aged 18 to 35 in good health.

This receptor has the CDR3 CASSSGLAGPSDTQYF. The nucleotide sequence is given as TGTGCCAGCAGCTCCGGACTAGCGGGTCCCTCAGATACGCAGTATTTT. The chain uses TRBV7-9 and TRBJ2-3, and TRBD2 matches 11 of the central bases. Germline trimming: 4 bases from V, 4 bases from J; junction bases outside gene matches: 7. CDR1 and CDR2 were assigned from the germline V gene (reference sequence) as SEHNR and FQNEAQ. The CDR3 starts with the cysteine, ends with the phenylalanine, and has 16 residues. The retained sequence is limited to the CDR3, 48 bases, with the frame set at the first base.